Listed below are T cell receptor beta chains from one sample, sequenced in a study of shared clonotypes between healthy human individuals. Assay: immunoSEQ multiplex PCR; the TCRdb copy retains only in-frame clones and omits some. This sample has some 580,000 clones, with about 98% found just once. The sequenced sample consisted of naive CD8+ T cells sorted from blood. These receptors were obtained from a young man in good health. Both conserved end residues are part of each CDR3. D genes are given only for firm matches. For some rows the clone size is stated as once, few or many, or as a class when expanded; others skip it.

15,TRBV7-9,TRBJ2-3,.,.,CASSLKGNAIDTQYF,TGTGCCAGCAGCTTAAAGGGTAACGCGATAGATACGCAGTATTTT
15,TRBV27,TRBJ2-7,.,.,CASSFNGEVSYEQYF,TGTGCCAGCAGTTTTAATGGGGAAGTGTCCTACGAGCAGTACTTC
19,TRBV7-9,TRBJ2-2,.,.,CASSSSLLSGPQSTGELFF,TGTGCCAGCAGCTCCTCACTCCTGTCTGGACCTCAATCCACCGGGGAGCTGTTTTTT
15,TRBV7-7,TRBJ2-1,.,.,CASSQGSDILYEQFF,TGTGCTAGCAGCCAGGGCTCCGACATCTTGTATGAGCAGTTCTTC
22,TRBV7-6,TRBJ2-2,.,.,CASSQPFGASGTGDWNTGELFF,TGTGCCAGCAGCCAACCATTCGGCGCCTCTGGGACGGGAGATTGGAACACCGGGGAGCTGTTTTTT
16,TRBV27,TRBJ2-7,.,.,CASSLSLFGSSYEQYF,TGTGCCAGCAGTTTATCTTTATTCGGGTCCTCCTACGAGCAGTACTTC
15,TRBV11-2,TRBJ1-5,.,.,CASSPGGSSDQPQHF,TGTGCCAGCAGCCCGGGGGGGTCTAGCGATCAGCCCCAGCATTTT
16,TRBV7-9,TRBJ2-3,.,TRBD1,CASSLVGDRITDTQYF,TGTGCCAGCAGCTTAGTGGGGGACAGGATCACAGATACGCAGTATTTT
13,TRBV11-2,TRBJ2-1,.,.,CASSLTPDNEQFF,TGTGCCAGCAGCTTAACCCCCGACAATGAGCAGTTCTTC
13,TRBV27,TRBJ1-2,.,.,CASRTTGNYGYTF,TGTGCCAGCAGAACGACAGGCAACTATGGCTACACCTTC
13,TRBV2,TRBJ2-7,.,.,CAIRPSWGYEQYF,TGTGCCATCCGTCCTAGTTGGGGATACGAGCAGTACTTC
11,TRBV20-1,TRBJ1-2,.,.,CSATGLGGYTF,TGCAGTGCAACGGGCCTGGGGGGCTACACCTTC
15,TRBV29-1,TRBJ2-1,.,.,CSVVRAVTSYNEQFF,TGCAGCGTTGTAAGAGCGGTTACCTCCTACAATGAGCAGTTCTTC
16,TRBV7-9,TRBJ2-1,once,.,CASSPTQGASYNEQFF,TGTGCCAGCAGTCCTACCCAGGGTGCCTCCTACAATGAGCAGTTCTTC
14,TRBV9,TRBJ1-1,.,.,CASSSTGVWDEAFF,TGTGCCAGCAGCTCGACAGGCGTCTGGGATGAAGCTTTCTTT
16,TRBV5-4,TRBJ2-1,once,TRBD2,CASSLGASGRLSEQFF,TGTGCCAGCAGCTTGGGGGCTAGCGGGAGGCTGAGTGAGCAGTTCTTC
14,TRBV5-1,TRBJ2-7,.,.,CASSPGTATYEQYF,TGCGCCAGCAGCCCCGGGACTGCCACCTACGAGCAGTACTTC
12,TRBV27,TRBJ2-7,.,.,CASSFIGGDCFF,TGTGCCAGCAGTTTTATTGGCGGGGACTGCTTCTTC
12,TRBV7-9,TRBJ2-7,.,TRBD1,CASSPQGAEQYF,TGTGCCAGCAGCCCCCAGGGGGCCGAGCAGTACTTC
14,TRBV7-9,TRBJ2-3,.,.,CASSKETGTDTQYF,TGTGCCAGCAGTAAAGAAACGGGTACAGATACGCAGTATTTT
17,TRBV7-6,TRBJ2-3,.,.,CASSLDYSGWDTDTQYF,TGTGCCAGCAGCTTAGATTACTCTGGGTGGGACACAGATACGCAGTATTTT
12,TRBV6-1,TRBJ2-7,.,.,CASSEGSYEQYF,TGTGCCAGCAGTGAAGGGTCCTACGAGCAGTACTTC
16,TRBV27,TRBJ2-1,.,.,CASSFQGFSSYNEQFF,TGTGCCAGCAGTTTCCAGGGTTTCAGCTCCTACAATGAGCAGTTCTTC
16,TRBV27,TRBJ2-3,.,TRBD1,CASSSGTGPPTDTQYF,TGTGCCAGCAGTTCCGGGACAGGGCCGCCGACAGATACGCAGTATTTT
19,TRBV27,TRBJ2-1,.,.,CASKTFGDRARERYNEQFF,TGTGCCAGCAAAACCTTTGGAGACAGGGCACGGGAGAGGTACAATGAGCAGTTCTTC
11,TRBV11-2,TRBJ2-5,.,.,CASSPDETQYF,TGTGCCAGCAGCCCAGATGAGACCCAGTACTTC
18,TRBV2,TRBJ2-2,.,TRBD2,CASRLIEETSGNTGELFF,TGTGCCAGCAGACTCATTGAGGAGACTAGCGGGAACACCGGGGAGCTGTTTTTT
14,TRBV29-1,TRBJ2-7,.,.,CSVEDPGESYEQYF,TGCAGCGTTGAAGACCCGGGAGAATCCTACGAGCAGTACTTC
16,TRBV11-2,TRBJ2-1,.,TRBD2,CASSFQRDLSYNEQFF,TGTGCCAGCAGCTTTCAGCGGGACCTCTCCTACAATGAGCAGTTCTTC
15,TRBV6-1,TRBJ1-2,.,.,CASSERGRLNYGYTF,TGTGCCAGCAGTGAAAGGGGACGGTTGAACTATGGCTACACCTTC
16,TRBV14,TRBJ2-5,.,.,CASSHPPGDPQETQYF,TGTGCCAGCAGCCACCCCCCGGGAGATCCCCAAGAGACCCAGTACTTC
14,TRBV5-5,TRBJ2-7,.,.,CASTPWGKTYEQYF,TGTGCCAGCACTCCTTGGGGGAAGACCTACGAGCAGTACTTC
14,TRBV7-2,TRBJ1-2,.,.,CASSSHPENYGYTF,TGTGCCAGCAGCTCCCACCCGGAGAACTACGGCTACACCTTC
13,TRBV29-1,TRBJ2-7,.,TRBD2,CSALSGENYEQYF,TGCAGCGCCCTTAGCGGGGAGAACTACGAGCAGTACTTC
15,TRBV6-1,TRBJ1-2,.,.,CASSAPNRAAYGYTF,TGTGCCAGCAGTGCCCCGAACAGGGCGGCCTATGGCTACACCTTC
14,TRBV15,TRBJ1-2,.,.,CATSRQGRDYGYTF,TGTGCCACCAGCAGACAGGGAAGAGACTATGGCTACACCTTC